This T cell receptor beta chain was captured by sequencing in a study of blood T cell repertoires in COVID-19. For the study at large: COVID-19 samples collected from the United States, Italy and Spain covered acute and convalescent phases. From T cells, B-cell-depleted T cells, or PBMCs came the material, which was cDNA or gDNA.

In the original analysis: The assay estimated nucleated cells by amplifying reference gene primers. Assay used: immunoSEQ multiplex PCR; TCRdb lists only in-frame clones, some missing. V and J calls plus clone size are reproduced from that table; the DNA served to infer D and trimming. Among almost 50,000 clones listed, about four fifths were seen once. There are 15 residues in the CDR3. Germline CDR1 and CDR2: SGHDT and YYEEEE. V lost 4 bases, J lost 4 bases, and 6 bases stayed unmatched. Specimen: peripheral blood. This receptor was identified in a man aged 50 to 59 with acute or convalescent COVID-19. This sequence joins TRBV5-6 and TRBJ1-5, with 9 bases lining up with TRBD1. CDR3 bases: TGTGCCAGCAGCATAAGGGACAGGGATAATCAGCCCCAGCATTTT. It yields the protein CASSIRDRDNQPQHF.